The clone carrying this T cell receptor beta chain was counted ten times or more. Its antigen is not known. The source of the sample is a study of neurological immune-mediated disorders. MiXCR, run by TCRdb on the 5' RACE reads, gives a single entry per CDR3 protein. The table has around 70,000 distinct CDR3 sequences, 3.2% seen once. General study points: Private repertoires in all groups were suggested by the finding that expanded clones across subjects shared no CDR3 amino acid sequences.

Germline CDR1 is DFQATT and CDR2 is SNEGSKA (reference sequence). CDR3 length: 13 amino acids. V was trimmed by 1 base and J by 4 bases, leaving 8 bases between them. The sequencing sample was made of PBMCs. J is TRBJ1-5 and V is TRBV20-1, with no clear D. The sequence was collected from a woman in her forties or fifties with multiple sclerosis. The CDR3 region is CSARAGENQPQHF. The CDR3 nucleotides are TGCAGTGCTAGAGCAGGAGAGAATCAGCCCCAGCATTTT.